A single sample is the source of the 26 T cell receptor beta chains below, sequenced in a study of T cell repertoires in cytomegalovirus infection. TCRdb re-derived calls from the reads in MiXCR, one entry per CDR3 protein. The sample carries more than 650,000 distinct CDR3 sequences, 35% recorded once. Sequencing was performed on PBMCs. The receptors here all came from a human donor in good health (CMV status not recorded). Some clones in this sample may be carry-over from other donors' samples.

The chain recombines TRBV7-9 with TRBJ2-7; D possibly corresponds to TRBD2 (5 bases). The CDR3 contains 12 residues. Germline V gene lookup returns CDR1 SEHNR and CDR2 FQNEAQ (reference sequence). Trimming removed 1 base from V and 6 bases from J, with 7 bases in between. The CDR3 DNA reads as TGTGCCAGCAGCTTAGAGCGGACCGAGCAGTACTTC. Protein: CASSLERTEQYF.

The V and J genes are TRBV12-3 or TRBV12-4 and TRBJ2-1; D remains ambiguous. Trimming removed 6 bases at V and 0 bases at J, with 12 bases between. This CDR3 comprises 15 residues. CDR3 region: CASRDGGGSYNEQFF. The CDR3 region has the DNA TGTGCCAGCAGGGACGGCGGTGGCTCCTACAATGAGCAGTTCTTC.

This clonotype was seen ten or more times. J is TRBJ1-5 and V is TRBV11-3; no definite D call. The V and J ends lost 3 bases and 2 bases respectively, with 17 bases between them. The CDR3 sequence is 17 residues long. CDR1 is SGHNT and CDR2 is YENEEA in the germline V gene. The CDR3 DNA sequence: TGTGCCAGCAGCTTCCAAAAGCAACGACGGGGCAATCAGCCCCAGCATTTT. It translates to CASSFQKQRRGNQPQHF.

CDR3 sequence: CSAREGEHQPQHF. In DNA form, the CDR3 reads TGCAGTGCTAGAGAGGGGGAGCATCAGCCCCAGCATTTT. The genes are TRBV20-1 and TRBJ1-5; the D gene is possibly TRBD1 (5 bases). The CDR3 extends over 13 amino acids. Trimming took 0 bases from V and 5 from J, leaving 8 bases between them. The germline CDR1 and CDR2 sequences are DFQATT and SNEGSKA (reference sequence).

The chain has TRBV11-2 and TRBJ2-1; the match to TRBD1 covers 7 bases. V lost 0 bases and J lost 7; bases outside the gene matches: 6. Per the germline V gene, CDR1 is SGHAT and CDR2 is FQNNGV. There are 15 residues in the CDR3. CDR3 DNA sequence: TGTGCCAGCAGCTTAGACCGACAGGGTACGAATGAGCAGTTCTTC. This gives the protein CASSLDRQGTNEQFF.

This clonotype was recorded a few times. The rearrangement uses TRBV20-1 and TRBJ2-1; D gene ambiguous. CDR3 length: 15 residues. V lost 3 bases and J 7 bases, leaving 19 bases between the germline ends. Germline lookup yields CDR1 DFQATT and CDR2 SNEGSKA (reference sequence). The CDR3 DNA sequence: TGCAGTGCTAGCTCCCAGCAAGCCACGTCGAATGAGCAGTTCTTC. This sequence encodes CSASSQQATSNEQFF.

V gene TRBV7-6 combines with J gene TRBJ2-7; 8 positions match TRBD1. Trimming at V came to 5 bases and at J to 3 bases, leaving 12 bases not matched to a gene. Germline V gene data show CDR1 as SGHVS and CDR2 as FNYEAQ. This CDR3 contains 16 residues. In DNA, the CDR3 is TGTGCCAGCAGCAGTTCAGGGGGCAGGGGTGTCTACGAGCAGTACTTC. Translating it yields CASSSSGGRGVYEQYF.

This clonotype was detected a few times. Germline and junction disagree at one end, which may indicate a read error. V usage is TRBV28 and J usage is TRBJ2-2; 9 nucleotides agree with TRBD2. The CDR3 has 16 residues. Per germline, CDR1 MDHEN and CDR2 SYDVKM. The CDR3 nucleotides read TGTGCCAGCAGTTCCCGCGCTAGCGGGGCGGGCGGGGAGCTTTTTTTT. Protein product: CASSSRASGAGGELFF.

The chain employs TRBV6-2 or TRBV6-3 and TRBJ1-5, with D tentatively TRBD1 (6 bases). Per germline, CDR1 MNHEY and CDR2 SVGEGT. V dropped 4 bases and J dropped 7 bases, with 26 bases sitting between them. The CDR3 is 18 residues long. The CDR3 spells CASSFVIPGHTTRQPQHF. The CDR3 bases are TGTGCCAGCAGTTTCGTTATCCCGGGACATACGACGAGGCAGCCCCAGCATTTT.

The chain links TRBV5-1 to TRBJ1-1; maybe TRBD1 (5 bases). Germline CDR1 and CDR2: SGHRS and YFSETQ. Trimming stripped 4 bases from V and 0 bases from J, with 10 bases between. The CDR3 has 14 amino acids. The CDR3 coding sequence is TGCGCCAGCAGCCAATTAGGGGTGAACACTGAAGCTTTCTTT. This translates into CASSQLGVNTEAFF.

The chain recombines TRBV15 with TRBJ1-1; 10 nucleotides match TRBD1. J gave up 5 bases and V 5 bases, and 8 bases lay outside the gene matches. The CDR3 consists of 15 residues. From germline, CDR1 is LNHNV and CDR2 YYDKDF (reference sequence). CDR3 region: CATSPQRDRGTEAFF. The CDR3 DNA reads as TGTGCCACCAGCCCTCAAAGGGACAGGGGAACTGAAGCTTTCTTT. The entire variable domain, with the rest obtained from reference TRBV15 and TRBJ1-1, is as follows: DAMVIQNPRYQVTQFGKPVTLSCSQTLNHNVMYWYQQKSSQAPKLLFHYYDKDFNNEADTPDNFQSRRPNTSFCFLDIRSPGLGDTAMYLCATSPQRDRGTEAFFGQGTRLTVV.

This chain links TRBV7-8 with TRBJ1-3; maybe TRBD1 (5 bases). This CDR3 has 15 residues. V lost 11 bases to trimming and J lost 0 bases, with 17 bases between them. The germline V gene has CDR1 SGHVS and CDR2 FQNEAQ. The CDR3 reads CASSQGRSSGNTIYF. Written as DNA, the CDR3 is TGTGCCTCCTCCCAGGGCCGAAGCTCTGGAAACACCATATATTTT.

J is TRBJ2-5 and V is TRBV7-9; 7 bases are a match to TRBD2. The CDR3 totals 14 residues. The V gene's germline CDR1 is SEHNR and CDR2 FQNEAQ (reference sequence). Trimming removed 4 bases from V and 1 base from J; junction bases left unmatched: 3. CDR3 loop: CASSSWEGQETQYF. In DNA form, the CDR3 reads TGTGCCAGCAGCTCTTGGGAGGGCCAAGAGACCCAGTACTTC.

This clonotype was seen a few times. The chain couples TRBV10-3 to TRBJ1-1, with TRBD1 as a possible D gene (5 bases). The V and J ends lost 6 bases and 5 bases respectively, with 19 bases between them. CDR1 is ENHRY, CDR2 SYGVKD, per germline. CDR3 size: 15 residues. The CDR3: CAIRALGFRGTEAFF. DNA for the CDR3: TGTGCCATCAGAGCATTGGGGTTCCGGGGGACTGAAGCTTTCTTT.

The V gene is TRBV7-9, the J gene TRBJ1-2, with TRBD1 matching over 9 bases. Germline V lookup: CDR1 SEHNR, CDR2 FQNEAQ (reference sequence). After removal of 1 base from V and 4 bases from J, the junction contained 10 bases not matched to a gene. The CDR3 length is 17 residues. The CDR3 DNA follows: TGTGCCAGCAGCTTAGAGGGACAGGGAACCCACATCTATGGCTACACCTTC. It yields the protein CASSLEGQGTHIYGYTF. The full variable domain, rest sourced from reference TRBV7-9 and TRBJ1-2, is DTGVSQNPRHKITKRGQNVTFRCDPISEHNRLYWYRQTLGQGPEFLTYFQNEAQLEKSRLLSDRFSAERPKGSFSTLEIQRTEQGDSAMYLCASSLEGQGTHIYGYTFGSGTRLTVV.

This clonotype was counted a few times. The chain combines TRBV4-1 with TRBJ2-1, with D possibly matching TRBD1 (5 bases). From germline, CDR1 is MGHRA and CDR2 YSYEKL. This CDR3 comprises 13 residues. V was cut by 6 bases and J by 5 bases, with 11 bases left in between. The chain's CDR3 is CASSSDINNEQFF. The CDR3 nucleotides are TGCGCCAGCAGTTCGGACATCAACAATGAGCAGTTCTTC.

The chain couples TRBV7-8 to TRBJ2-2; 9 bases align to TRBD2. CDR1 is SGHVS, CDR2 FQNEAQ, per germline. The CDR3 is 19 residues long. The junction had 15 bases not matched to a gene; V was cut back by 5 bases and J by 2 bases. The CDR3 loop is CASSLGGAGGTRNTGELFF. The CDR3 DNA is TGTGCCAGCAGCCTAGGAGGGGCGGGAGGGACCCGAAACACCGGGGAGCTGTTTTTT.

This chain uses TRBV7-3 with TRBJ2-1; 7 bases are a match to TRBD2. The germline gives CDR1 SGHTA, CDR2 FQGTGA. The V segment lost 4 bases and the J segment 6 bases; nucleotides outside the gene matches: 12. CDR3 length equals 16 residues. CDR3 loop: CASSSTPGLLPNEQFF. Here the CDR3 DNA reads TGTGCCAGCAGCTCGACCCCGGGACTACTCCCCAATGAGCAGTTCTTC. Combining the CDR3 with reference TRBV7-3 and TRBJ2-1 gives the whole variable domain GAGVSQTPSNKVTEKGKYVELRCDPISGHTALYWYRQSLGQGPEFLIYFQGTGAADDSGLPNDRFFAVRPEGSVSTLKIQRTERGDSAVYLCASSSTPGLLPNEQFFGPGTRLTVL.

This clonotype was observed a few times. The chain recombines TRBV15 with TRBJ1-4; D remains ambiguous. The V gene's germline CDR1 is LNHNV and CDR2 YYDKDF (reference sequence). CDR3 length: 15 residues. The germline V and J ends were trimmed by 5 bases and 5 bases, with 15 bases remaining between them. The CDR3 DNA sequence: TGTGCCACCAGCCACTCACGGACGGCAAATGAAAAACTGTTTTTT. This gives the protein CATSHSRTANEKLFF.

This chain uses TRBV5-1 with TRBJ2-5; 11 bases are a match to TRBD1. The CDR3 has 18 residues. The germline V gene encodes CDR1 SGHRS and CDR2 YFSETQ. The V segment lost 3 bases and the J segment 2 bases; nucleotides outside the gene matches: 12. The CDR3 loop is CASSYGQGAFWGQETQYF. The CDR3 DNA follows: TGCGCCAGCAGCTACGGACAGGGGGCGTTTTGGGGGCAAGAGACCCAGTACTTC.

The genes are TRBV7-2 and TRBJ2-5, with 9 bases fitting TRBD1. Per the germline V gene, CDR1 is SGHTA and CDR2 is FQGNSA. The CDR3 is 16 amino acids. The J segment lost 5 bases and the V segment lost 0 bases, leaving 7 bases of the junction unmatched. CDR3 sequence (DNA): TGTGCCAGCAGCTTAGCGGGGACAGGGAGCCGGGAGACCCAGTACTTC. Translating gives CASSLAGTGSRETQYF.

This clonotype was observed a handful of times. The rearrangement joins TRBV7-2 to TRBJ1-6; possibly TRBD1 for D (6 bases). Per germline, CDR1 SGHTA and CDR2 FQGNSA. This CDR3 comprises 18 residues. Trimming pared 1 base from V and 5 bases from J, leaving 18 bases between. The CDR3 region is CASSLGLRGISDNSPLHF. The CDR3 coding sequence is TGTGCCAGCAGCTTAGGGCTCAGGGGAATTTCCGATAATTCACCCCTCCACTTT.

This chain connects TRBV6-1 to TRBJ2-5, with D perhaps TRBD1 (5 bases). CDR1 MNHNS and CDR2 SASEGT come from the germline V gene. The CDR3 totals 14 residues. Trimming left V 1 base short and J 7 bases short, with 13 bases between. Here the CDR3 reads CASSEGGQGWTQYF. The CDR3 region has the DNA TGTGCCAGCAGTGAAGGTGGTCAGGGTTGGACCCAGTACTTC.

Comment on this clonotype: The junction does not match germline at one end; this may be a read error. The rearrangement links TRBV3-1 to TRBJ2-1; 7 nucleotides agree with TRBD2. Germline V gene data show CDR1 as LGHDT and CDR2 as YNNKEL (reference sequence). This CDR3 comprises 18 residues. CDR3 protein: CASSRSLVGGSWGKEQFF. In DNA, the CDR3 is TGTGCCAGCAGTCGGTCCCTCGTGGGCGGGAGCTGGGGCAAGGAGCAGTTTTTC.

This clonotype has a handful of counts. V and J are TRBV7-8 and TRBJ1-6; D unclear. The CDR3 length is 16 residues. V lost 2 bases to trimming and J lost 4 bases, with 12 bases between them. Germline V gives CDR1 SGHVS, CDR2 FQNEAQ. The CDR3 protein is CASSLIQASYNSPLHF. In DNA form, the CDR3 reads TGTGCCAGCAGCTTAATCCAGGCCTCTTATAATTCACCCCTCCACTTT.

In its sample, this clonotype was seen a few times. The rearrangement uses TRBV5-6 and TRBJ2-7, with D unclear. The CDR3 sequence is 15 residues long. CDR1 SGHDT and CDR2 YYEEEE come from the germline V gene. Trimming took off 4 bases at V and 1 base at J, with 15 bases between the two ends. The CDR3 DNA follows: TGTGCCAGCAGCCCAGAGTCATCGCCTTCCTACGAGCAGTACTTC. Protein: CASSPESSPSYEQYF.